The following is a TCR beta chain sequence with its context. Its antigen remains unknown. Produced via immunoSEQ multiplex PCR; TCRdb's table is partial and in-frame only. Found here are tens of thousands of clones, 65% to 85% of them singletons; the top ten hold under 7%. This sample was taken from a study of OX40 agonist ivuxolimab in advanced cancers. Overall study: The treatment was a fully human IgG2 OX40 agonist, ivuxolimab.

Whole-study results and caveats: Individuals who were partial responders at 0.1-3.0 mg/kg had clonal expansion that ranked among the lowest.

This receptor was taken from an adult with an advanced solid tumor such as melanoma, head and neck, liver or kidney cancer. The specimen comprised CD4+ or CD8+ T cells sorted from blood, sampled in a trial of the OX40 agonist ivuxolimab.

The CDR3 loop is CASSVDGSGRRETQYF. The CDR3 nucleotides read TGTGCCAGCAGCGTAGATGGTAGCGGGAGGAGAGAGACCCAGTACTTC. The J gene is TRBJ2-5, the V gene TRBV9; 10 nucleotides match TRBD2. The ends lost 0 bases at V and 4 bases at J; junction bases unmatched: 6. The CDR3 length is 16 residues. CDR1 and CDR2 (germline): SGDLS, YYNGEE.